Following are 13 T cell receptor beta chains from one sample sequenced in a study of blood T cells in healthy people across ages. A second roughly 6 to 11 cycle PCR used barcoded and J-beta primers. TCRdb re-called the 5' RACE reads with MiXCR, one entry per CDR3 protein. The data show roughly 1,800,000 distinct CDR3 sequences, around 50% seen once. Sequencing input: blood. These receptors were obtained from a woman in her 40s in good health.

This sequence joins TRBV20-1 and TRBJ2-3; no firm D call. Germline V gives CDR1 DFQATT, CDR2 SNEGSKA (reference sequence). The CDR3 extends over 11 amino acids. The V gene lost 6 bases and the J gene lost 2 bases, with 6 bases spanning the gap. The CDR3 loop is CSAHFTDTQYF. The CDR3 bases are TGCAGTGCCCACTTCACAGATACGCAGTATTTT.

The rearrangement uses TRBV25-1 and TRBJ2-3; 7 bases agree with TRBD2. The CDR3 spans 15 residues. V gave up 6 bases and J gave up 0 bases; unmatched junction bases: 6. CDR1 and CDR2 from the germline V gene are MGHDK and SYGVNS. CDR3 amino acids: CASSFREVSTDTQYF. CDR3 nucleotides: TGTGCCAGCAGCTTCCGGGAGGTCAGCACAGATACGCAGTATTTT.

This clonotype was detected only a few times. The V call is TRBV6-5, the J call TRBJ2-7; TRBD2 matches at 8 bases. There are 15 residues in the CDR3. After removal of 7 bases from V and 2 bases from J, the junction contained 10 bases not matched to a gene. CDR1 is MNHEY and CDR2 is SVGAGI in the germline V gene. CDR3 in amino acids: CASKIVASGPYEQYF. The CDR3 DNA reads TGTGCCAGCAAGATAGTGGCTAGCGGGCCCTACGAGCAGTACTTC.

CDR3 loop: CASNIDRVSSPLHF. The CDR3 coding sequence is TGTGCCAGCAATATTGACAGGGTCTCCTCACCCCTCCACTTT. This chain joins TRBV6-5 and TRBJ1-6; 7 bases align to TRBD1. From germline, CDR1 is MNHEY and CDR2 SVGAGI. There are 14 residues in the CDR3. V was clipped by 7 bases and J by 10 bases; unmatched bases: 10.

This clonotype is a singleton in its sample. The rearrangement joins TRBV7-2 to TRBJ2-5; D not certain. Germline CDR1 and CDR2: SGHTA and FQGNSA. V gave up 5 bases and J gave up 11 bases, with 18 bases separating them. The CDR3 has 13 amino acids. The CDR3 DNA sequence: TGTGCCAGCAGCCCCATAGTGGGGAATGAGCAGTACTTC. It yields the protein CASSPIVGNEQYF.

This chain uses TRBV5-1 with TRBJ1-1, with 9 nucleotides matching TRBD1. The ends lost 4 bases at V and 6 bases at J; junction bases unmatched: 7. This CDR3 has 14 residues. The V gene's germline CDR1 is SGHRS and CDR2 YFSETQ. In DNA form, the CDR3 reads TGCGCCAGCAGCCCTACGACAGGGGGGGCTGAAGCTTTCTTT. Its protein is CASSPTTGGAEAFF.

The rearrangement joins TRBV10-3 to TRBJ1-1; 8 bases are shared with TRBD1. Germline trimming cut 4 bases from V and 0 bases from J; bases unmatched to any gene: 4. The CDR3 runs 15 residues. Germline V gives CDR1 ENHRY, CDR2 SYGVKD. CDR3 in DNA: TGTGCCATCAGTGGGACAGGGCCCATGAACACTGAAGCTTTCTTT. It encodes CAISGTGPMNTEAFF.

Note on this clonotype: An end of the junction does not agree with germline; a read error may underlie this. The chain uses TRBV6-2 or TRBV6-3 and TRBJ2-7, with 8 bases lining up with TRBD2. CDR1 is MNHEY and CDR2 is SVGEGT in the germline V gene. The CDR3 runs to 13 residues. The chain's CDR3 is CVSKTSGRDEQYF. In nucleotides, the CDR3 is TGTGTCAGCAAGACCAGCGGGAGAGACGAGCAGTACTTC.

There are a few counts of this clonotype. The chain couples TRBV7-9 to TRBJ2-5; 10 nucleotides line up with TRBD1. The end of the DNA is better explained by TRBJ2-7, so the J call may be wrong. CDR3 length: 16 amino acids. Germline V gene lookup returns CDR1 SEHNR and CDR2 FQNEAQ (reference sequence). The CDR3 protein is CASSRPGGQGNYEQYF. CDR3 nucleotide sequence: TGTGCCAGCAGCCGCCCTGGGGGACAGGGGAACTACGAGCAGTACTTC.

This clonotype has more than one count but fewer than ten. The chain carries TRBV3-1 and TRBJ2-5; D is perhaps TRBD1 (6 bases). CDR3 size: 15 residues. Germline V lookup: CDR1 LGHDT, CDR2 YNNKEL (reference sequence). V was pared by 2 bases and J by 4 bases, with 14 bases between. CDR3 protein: CASSQTGTPRETQYF. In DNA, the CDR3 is TGTGCCAGCAGCCAAACCGGGACACCGAGAGAGACCCAGTACTTC.

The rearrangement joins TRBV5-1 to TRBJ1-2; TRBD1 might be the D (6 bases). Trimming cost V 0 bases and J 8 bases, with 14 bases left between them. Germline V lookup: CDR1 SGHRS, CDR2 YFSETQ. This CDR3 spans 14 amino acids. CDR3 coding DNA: TGCGCCAGCAGCTTGGGGACTCAGGGGCTGGGCTACACCTTC. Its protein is CASSLGTQGLGYTF. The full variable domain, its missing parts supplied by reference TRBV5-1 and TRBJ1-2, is KAGVTQTPRYLIKTRGQQVTLSCSPISGHRSVSWYQQTPGQGLQFLFEYFSETQRNKGNFPGRFSGRQFSNSRSEMNVSTLELGDSALYLCASSLGTQGLGYTFGSGTRLTVV.

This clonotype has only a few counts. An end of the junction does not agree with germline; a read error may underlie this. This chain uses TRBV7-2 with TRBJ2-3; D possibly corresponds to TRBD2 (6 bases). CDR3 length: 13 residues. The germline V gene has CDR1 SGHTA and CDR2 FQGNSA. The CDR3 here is CASSVAAGDTQYF. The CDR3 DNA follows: TGTGCCAGCAGCGTAGCTGCGGGGGATACGCAGTATTTT.

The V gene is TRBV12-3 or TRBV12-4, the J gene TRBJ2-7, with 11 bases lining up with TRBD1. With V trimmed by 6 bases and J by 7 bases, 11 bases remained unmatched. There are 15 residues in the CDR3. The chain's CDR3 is CASRKRTGGLGEQYF. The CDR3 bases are TGTGCCAGCAGGAAAAGGACAGGGGGCTTGGGGGAGCAGTACTTC.